These 14 T cell receptor beta chains share one sample of origin, sequenced in a study of OX40 agonist ivuxolimab in advanced cancers. Library preparation was by the immunoSEQ multiplex PCR assay. TCRdb took over this immuneACCESS table, retaining in-frame rearrangements with V and J assigned. Such tables are incomplete; in checked studies, under half of the missing clones stem from an unresolved V gene, and the remainder is unexplained. In all, the sample holds tens of thousands of clones, and 80% to 85% of those were seen once. 4.4% of the sample goes to the ten largest clones. This specimen consisted of CD4+ or CD8+ T cells sorted from blood, obtained in a trial of the OX40 agonist ivuxolimab. These receptors originate from an adult with an advanced solid tumor such as melanoma, head and neck, liver or kidney cancer.

CDR3 residues: CASSLSGGGNTIYF. The CDR3 DNA is TGTGCCAGCAGCTTATCAGGAGGAGGAAACACCATATATTTT. The chain combines TRBV7-3 with TRBJ1-3; D remains ambiguous. Germline V gene data show CDR1 as SGHTA and CDR2 as FQGTGA. This CDR3 region has 14 residues. V shed 2 bases and J shed 4 bases, with 9 bases lying between them.

The chain couples TRBV29-1 to TRBJ1-4; 10 positions match TRBD1. This CDR3 has 17 amino acids. Germline lookup yields CDR1 SQVTM and CDR2 ANQGSEA. Trimming took 8 bases from V and 7 from J; bases not matched to a gene: 19. This CDR3 is CSYIFPGQGIWGEKLFF. The CDR3 nucleotides are TGCAGCTATATTTTCCCGGGACAGGGGATTTGGGGTGAAAAACTGTTTTTT.

The rearrangement links TRBV7-8 to TRBJ2-1; 9 bases match TRBD1. Per germline, CDR1 SGHVS and CDR2 FQNEAQ. This CDR3 has 16 residues. V was clipped by 1 base and J by 3 bases; unmatched bases: 4. The CDR3 region is CASSLVGQGNYNEQFF. In DNA, the CDR3 is TGTGCCAGCAGCTTAGTGGGACAGGGAAACTACAATGAGCAGTTCTTC.

This clone was seen a handful of times. The V and J genes are TRBV27 and TRBJ1-2; D call uncertain. The germline V gene has CDR1 MNHEY and CDR2 SMNVEV (reference sequence). V was trimmed by 4 bases and J by 4 bases, leaving 13 bases between them. CDR3 length equals 14 residues. The CDR3 sequence is CASSSVDRGYGYTF. The CDR3 DNA is TGTGCCAGCAGTTCGGTTGATCGGGGCTATGGCTACACCTTC.

V gene TRBV19 combines with J gene TRBJ2-7; D gene unclear. This CDR3 comprises 12 residues. The V gene lost 5 bases and the J gene lost 6 bases, with 11 bases spanning the gap. Germline CDR1 and CDR2: LNHDA and SQIVND (reference sequence). In DNA, the CDR3 is TGTGCCAGTAGTTTGTGGCCAGGCGAGCAGTACTTC. Translated, it gives CASSLWPGEQYF.

This chain links TRBV19 with TRBJ1-3, with D unclear. V gave up 3 bases and J gave up 0 bases, with 9 bases separating them. Germline assignment: CDR1 LNHDA and CDR2 SQIVND (reference sequence). This CDR3 is 15 amino acids long. The CDR3 DNA sequence: TGTGCCAGTAGTATCGGTCACCGCTCTGGAAACACCATATATTTT. Its translation is CASSIGHRSGNTIYF.

The J gene is TRBJ2-7, the V gene TRBV4-1, with D perhaps matching TRBD1 (6 bases). The ends were cut back, 4 bases at V and 1 base at J, with 20 bases in the middle. The CDR3 is 17 residues long. Germline assignment: CDR1 MGHRA and CDR2 YSYEKL. CDR3 residues: CASSRGQGPGGSYEQYF. DNA for the CDR3: TGCGCCAGCAGCCGGGGACAAGGACCGGGCGGATCCTACGAGCAGTACTTC.

This rearrangement joins TRBV15 to TRBJ2-5; D may be TRBD1 (6 bases). The germline V gene has CDR1 LNHNV and CDR2 YYDKDF (reference sequence). Deletions cut 5 bases from V and 4 bases from J, with 17 bases between. CDR3 length equals 15 residues. DNA of the CDR3: TGTGCCACCAGCGAGCTCCCTACAGGGTTAGAGACCCAGTACTTC. Its protein product is CATSELPTGLETQYF.

This clone was seen a few times. J is TRBJ1-5 and V is TRBV6-5; possible D gene TRBD1, 5 bases. The germline V gene has CDR1 MNHEY and CDR2 SVGAGI. This CDR3 has 13 residues. Trimming pared 5 bases from V and 7 bases from J, leaving 12 bases between. CDR3: CASSGTAGQPQHF. CDR3 in DNA: TGTGCCAGCAGTGGGACTGCGGGGCAGCCCCAGCATTTT.

This clone was seen a handful of times. This chain uses TRBV7-2 with TRBJ1-1, with no clear D. The V end lost 4 bases, the J end lost 5 bases, and 11 bases lay between the germline ends. The germline V gene encodes CDR1 SGHTA and CDR2 FQGNSA. The CDR3 covers 13 residues. The CDR3 sequence: CASSSWTMTEAFF. The CDR3 coding sequence is TGTGCCAGCAGCTCCTGGACGATGACTGAAGCTTTCTTT.

The chain is built from TRBV4-2 and TRBJ2-2, with D perhaps TRBD1 (6 bases). Germline CDR1 LGHNA, CDR2 YNFKEQ. The CDR3 has 14 amino acids. The ends were cut back, 10 bases at V and 3 bases at J, with 15 bases in the middle. Here the CDR3 reads CATSGGGDTGELFF. CDR3 coding DNA: TGTGCCACGAGTGGGGGCGGCGACACCGGGGAGCTGTTTTTT.

The J gene is TRBJ1-1, the V gene TRBV11-2; D ambiguous. In germline, CDR1 is SGHAT, CDR2 FQNNGV. The V end lost 3 bases, the J end lost 5 bases, and 16 bases lay between the germline ends. The CDR3 loop spans 15 amino acids. In nucleotides, the CDR3 is TGTGCCAGCAGCTTTAAAGTGATGGGTGGGACTGAAGCTTTCTTT. Its protein is CASSFKVMGGTEAFF.

The V and J genes are TRBV28 and TRBJ1-2, with 12 bases identical to TRBD1. CDR1 and CDR2 from the germline V gene are MDHEN and SYDVKM. V was clipped by 6 bases and J by 3 bases; unmatched bases: 8. The CDR3 totals 16 residues. The CDR3 DNA follows: TGTGCCAGCAGCGCCGGGACAGGGGGCGCCGACTATGGCTACACCTTC. As protein: CASSAGTGGADYGYTF.

This clone was observed a handful of times. V and J are TRBV5-6 and TRBJ1-1; 8 bases are a match to TRBD1. J was trimmed by 6 bases and V by 1 base; bases with no gene match: 11. This CDR3 has 16 residues. Germline V gene lookup returns CDR1 SGHDT and CDR2 YYEEEE. CDR3 sequence reads: CASSLRWTGRDAEAFF. In DNA form, the CDR3 reads TGTGCCAGCAGCTTGCGGTGGACAGGGAGGGACGCTGAAGCTTTCTTT.